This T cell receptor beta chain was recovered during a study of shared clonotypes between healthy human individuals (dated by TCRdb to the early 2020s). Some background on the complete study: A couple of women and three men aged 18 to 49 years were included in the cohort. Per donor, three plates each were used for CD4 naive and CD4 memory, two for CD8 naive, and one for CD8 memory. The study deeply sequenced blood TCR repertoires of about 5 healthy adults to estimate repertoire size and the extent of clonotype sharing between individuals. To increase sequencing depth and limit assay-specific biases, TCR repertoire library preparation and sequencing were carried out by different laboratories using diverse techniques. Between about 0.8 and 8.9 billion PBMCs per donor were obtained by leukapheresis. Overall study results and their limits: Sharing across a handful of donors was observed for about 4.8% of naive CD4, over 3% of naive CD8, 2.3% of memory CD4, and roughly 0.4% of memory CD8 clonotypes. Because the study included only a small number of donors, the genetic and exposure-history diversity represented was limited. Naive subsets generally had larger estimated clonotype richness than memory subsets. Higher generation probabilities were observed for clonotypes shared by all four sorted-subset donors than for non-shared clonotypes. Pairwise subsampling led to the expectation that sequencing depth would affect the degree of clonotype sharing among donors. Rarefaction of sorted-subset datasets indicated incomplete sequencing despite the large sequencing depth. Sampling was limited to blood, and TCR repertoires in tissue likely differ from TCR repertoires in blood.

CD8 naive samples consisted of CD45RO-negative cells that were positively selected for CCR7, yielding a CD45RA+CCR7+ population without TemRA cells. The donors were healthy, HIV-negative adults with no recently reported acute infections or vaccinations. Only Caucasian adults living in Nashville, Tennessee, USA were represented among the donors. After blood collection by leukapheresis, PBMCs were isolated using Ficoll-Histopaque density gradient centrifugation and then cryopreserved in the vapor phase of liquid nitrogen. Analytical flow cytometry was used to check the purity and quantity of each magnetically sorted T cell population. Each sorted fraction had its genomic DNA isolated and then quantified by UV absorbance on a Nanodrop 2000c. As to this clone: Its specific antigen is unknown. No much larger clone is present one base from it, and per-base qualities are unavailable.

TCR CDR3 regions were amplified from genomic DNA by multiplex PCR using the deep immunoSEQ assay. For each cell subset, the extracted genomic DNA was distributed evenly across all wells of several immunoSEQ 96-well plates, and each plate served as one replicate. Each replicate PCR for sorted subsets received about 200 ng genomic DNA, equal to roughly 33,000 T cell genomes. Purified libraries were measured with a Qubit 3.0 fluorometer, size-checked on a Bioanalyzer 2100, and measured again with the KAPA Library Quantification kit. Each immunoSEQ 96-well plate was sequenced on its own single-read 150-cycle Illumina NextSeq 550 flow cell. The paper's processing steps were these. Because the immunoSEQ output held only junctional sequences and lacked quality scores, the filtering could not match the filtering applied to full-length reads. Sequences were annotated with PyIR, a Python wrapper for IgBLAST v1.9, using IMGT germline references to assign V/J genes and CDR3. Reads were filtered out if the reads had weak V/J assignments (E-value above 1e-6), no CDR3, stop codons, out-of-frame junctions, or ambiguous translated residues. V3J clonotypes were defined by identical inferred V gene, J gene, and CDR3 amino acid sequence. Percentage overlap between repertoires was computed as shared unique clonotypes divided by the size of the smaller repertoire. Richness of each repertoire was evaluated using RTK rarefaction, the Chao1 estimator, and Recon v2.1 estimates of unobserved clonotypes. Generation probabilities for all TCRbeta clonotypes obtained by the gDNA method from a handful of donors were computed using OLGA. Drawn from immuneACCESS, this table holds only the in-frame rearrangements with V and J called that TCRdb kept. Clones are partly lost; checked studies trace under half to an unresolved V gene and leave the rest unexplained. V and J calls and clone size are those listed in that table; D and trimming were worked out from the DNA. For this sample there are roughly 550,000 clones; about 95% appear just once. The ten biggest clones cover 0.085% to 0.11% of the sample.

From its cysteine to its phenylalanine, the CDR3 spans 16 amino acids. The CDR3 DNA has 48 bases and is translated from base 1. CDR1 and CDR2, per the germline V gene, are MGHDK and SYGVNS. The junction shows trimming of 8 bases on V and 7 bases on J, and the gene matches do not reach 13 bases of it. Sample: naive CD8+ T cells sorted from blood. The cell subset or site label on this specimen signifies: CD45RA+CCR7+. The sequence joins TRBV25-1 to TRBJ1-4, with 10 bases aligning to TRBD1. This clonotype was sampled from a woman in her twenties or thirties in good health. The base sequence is TGTGCCAGCTCAAGGCAAACGGGACAGGGGAGTGAAAAACTGTTTTTT. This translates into CASSRQTGQGSEKLFF.